The present T cell receptor (beta chain) was sequenced within a study of cytomegalovirus exposure and HLA in healthy donors (dated by TCRdb to the late 2010s). Describing the broader study: An earlier analysis of several hundred of the donors reported about 250 Gb of sequence data and roughly 100 million unique TCR beta sequences from 150 million to 200 million T cells. An earlier analysis of more than 450 of the donors used high-throughput TCR beta sequencing to judge whether each TCR beta V gene segment behaved as functional or pseudogenic. Among around 400 genotyped donors of the cohort, an average of around 240,000 unique TCR beta nucleotide sequences were sequenced per donor, 15% to 20% of them non-productive. The number of donors typed differed by locus, with about 629-630 for A, B, C, DRB1 and DQB1, approximately 500 for DQA1, about 610 for DPA1, and 450 to 480 for DPB1. Every repertoire in the discovery cohort had been generated on one and the same sequencing platform. To study patterns of TCR occurrence, a later analysis re-analyzed previously published TCR beta repertoires from around 660 donors and added high-resolution HLA genotyping. In a later genetic analysis, genome-wide SNP genotypes for about three fifths of the 666 donors were used, and that subset was treated as a discovery cohort. Among the roughly 400 genotyped donors, about 83% belonged to the genetic ancestry cluster associated with self-reported Caucasian donors. The study aimed to test whether cataloging public T cell receptors could reveal signatures of past pathogen exposure. Class I and class II HLA loci were covered by the typing at four-digit resolution. Along with the approximately 650-subject first cohort, a separate validation cohort of over a hundred different subjects was used. Because of strong linkage in the cohort, a handful of DR-DQ haplotypes were treated as single units for association and clustering. The T cell repertoires of around 670 subjects were profiled by immunosequencing and related to cytomegalovirus serostatus. Rather than using new phenotypic data, the later analysis identified candidate immune exposures from TCR beta sequences and from how often those sequences occurred across donors. To predict cytomegalovirus infection status, the study combined high-throughput TCR immunosequencing, statistical association of individual TCRs with disease status, and machine learning. Roughly 300 gigabases of sequencing data and around 87 million unique TCR sequences were included in an early release covering about 700 HLA-typed donors. Alongside the repertoire data, information on donor age, sex, ethnicity and CMV serostatus was compiled. Overall study results and their limits: Compared with equally common non-associated chains, HLA-associated TCR beta chains in a later analysis were more clonally expanded and had lower generation probabilities. A further reported finding was that TCR beta sequences accurately predicted the HLA-A and HLA-B alleles for most subjects in the first cohort. The presence/absence analyses assumed that sequencing depth was roughly uniform across donors, and that assumption may not be true. At a false discovery rate of 0.05, a later analysis linked fewer than 20,000 TCR beta sequences to specific HLA alleles. Several of the top co-occurrence clusters appeared to be linked to parvovirus B19, influenza, CMV and Epstein-Barr virus, according to a later analysis. In a later analysis, TCR association rates were found to vary across HLA loci, with the most associated TCRs seen for DRB1 alleles and the fewest for HLA-C alleles. Correlated functional status among segregating V segments might be attributable to linkage disequilibrium, but an unknown experimental factor could not be ruled out. The classifier was reported to diagnose cytomegalovirus status with high specificity and sensitivity in both the original cohort and the validation cohort. The study listed approximately 150 TCR beta chains as associated with cytomegalovirus. Assigning TCR associations to individual alleles was difficult when HLA alleles, especially DR and DQ, strongly co-occurred. Because some donors lacked HLA typing at each locus, the association tests relied only on the typed subset. CMV serostatus was the only immune exposure information available for the cohort. A cluster of highly shared sequence variants was judged likely to represent a technical artifact of the sequencing pipeline. Compared with the 666-donor mean, donors in an Asian-associated ancestry cluster had fewer N-insertions in productive TCRs, according to a later genetic analysis. It was suggested by the authors that the approach could potentially be generalized to other disease states and immunological phenotypes. Three of the identified cytomegalovirus-associated TCR beta chains were confirmed in vitro to be specific for cytomegalovirus antigens. Most CMV-associated TCR beta chains appeared to be HLA-restricted in a later analysis, and the HLA associations seemed to be driven largely by CMV exposure. Most TCR sequences were observed very rarely across donors, whereas some public TCRs were present in many individuals. Because counts were too low, more than 15 rarely observed V segments, including chromosome 9 orphons, were excluded from the earlier analysis of some 590 of the donors. In a later genetic analysis, a missense DCLRE1C variant was associated with V-gene and J-gene trimming of TCR beta chains, and the association was replicated in an independent cohort. The cohort was sequenced for TCR beta chains only, and without alpha or paired-chain data the features that could be detected were limited. In an earlier analysis of fewer than 750 of the donors, most TCR beta V segments were observed in productive rearrangements about 87% or about 30% of the time, broadly matching IMGT annotations.

Library preparation used the immunoSEQ multiplex PCR assay. For the multiplex PCR, a mixture combining 60 forward primers for TCR Vbeta segments and 13 reverse primers for TCR Jbeta segments was used. The CDR3 region of rearranged TCR beta genes was amplified from genomic DNA by a multiplex PCR assay. On the Illumina HiSeq System, the amplified TCR beta libraries were sequenced as 87-base-pair reads. Per the authors' processing: Across the 700 or so repertoires, a later analysis counted around 80 million unique TCR beta chains, 8.5 million to 12 million of which were shared by at least two donors. To remove PCR and sequencing errors, raw reads were error-corrected and collapsed into unique sequences using a nearest-neighbor algorithm that merged closely related sequences. Alignment of CDR3 sequences to IMGT reference sequences was used to assign V, D and J gene segments. For a sequence to be retained, a match of at least six nucleotides was required to both a V gene segment and a J gene segment. A rearrangement counted as productive if the CDR3 had no stop codons and remained in frame with V and J, and every other rearrangement counted as non-productive. Following IMGT convention, CDR3 was defined as the stretch from the second conserved V-encoded cysteine to the conserved J-encoded phenylalanine. The earlier analysis of 500 to 650 of the donors excluded any sequence lacking an unambiguous match to a single V gene segment. An earlier analysis of several hundred of the donors called V segments functional above 56.7% productive rearrangements and segregating when the between-donor standard deviation exceeded 5%. A statistical classification framework was built to diagnose cytomegalovirus status from the catalog of TCR beta chain sequences. In a later analysis, V and J genes were assigned by comparing TCR nucleotide sequences against IMGT/GENE-DB human TR gene sequences. Using the TCRdist pipeline, a later analysis assigned CDR3 sequences along with most-parsimonious VDJ recombination scenarios. A later analysis defined each TCR beta chain by its CDR3 amino acid sequence plus V-gene family, and excluded reads lacking a unique V-gene family. A later analysis removed 592 highly shared, low-generation-probability nucleotide sequences to deal with suspected cross-contamination and a sequencing artifact. For each public chain, a later analysis derived a clonal expansion index from normalized ranks of inferred template counts within each repertoire. In a later analysis, generation probabilities were computed using a VDJ recombination model fitted to out-of-frame rearrangements, and the results were checked against IGoR. In a later analysis, hypergeometric tests were used to score TCR-TCR, TCR-HLA and TCR-CMV co-occurrence, with a repertoire-size bias correction applied to TCR pairs. A later analysis estimated false discovery rates by permuting HLA or CMV assignments 20 times. In a later analysis, co-occurring TCRs were grouped with DBSCAN, and TCRdist sequence similarity was added when clustering was performed within HLA-allele-positive subsets. For co-occurrence clustering, repertoires with fewer than 30,000 or more than 120,000 public chains were excluded, along with a handful of repertoires with anomalous nucleotide sharing. TCRdb obtained this table from immuneACCESS and retained in-frame rearrangements with V and J assigned. These tables miss some clones; where compared with another copy, unresolved V genes account for less than half of the shortfall, and the remainder is unexplained. That table is the source of V, J and clone size, and D and trimming were worked out from the DNA. The sample includes approximately 170,000 clones, with 70% to 75% observed a single time. The leading ten clones occupy about 5% of the sample.

The cohort was made up of approximately 670 healthy bone marrow donors. At the time of sampling, every cohort member was nominally healthy, though immune exposures that went unrecorded were likely present. The donor tested CMV seropositive, placing the donor among the 250 to 350 seropositive members of the cohort. Every donor gave a peripheral blood sample, and the peripheral blood mononuclear cells from that sample were used for TCR beta sequencing. Genomic DNA was extracted from the blood cell samples with the Qiagen DNeasy Blood Extraction Kit. Remarks on this clone: The antigen it recognizes is unknown. The sample holds no much larger clone one base away, and base qualities are not on file.

This TCR was recovered from a man aged 25-45 years in good health and CMV-seropositive. Sequencing was performed on PBMCs.

The nucleotides are TGTGCCAGCAGTTTCCCCCCTAATAGGGGAGGTAGCAATGAGCAGTTCTTC. This translates into CASSFPPNRGGSNEQFF. Rearrangement joined TRBV27 to TRBJ2-1; D gene: possibly TRBD2, on 6 matching bases. The CDR3, from cysteine to phenylalanine, totals 17 residues. Only CDR3 DNA remains: 51 bases, in frame from the first base. V lost 3 bases and J lost 6 bases; the stretch between them is 21 bases long. Taken from the germline V gene (reference sequence), the CDR1 and CDR2 loops are MNHEY and SMNVEV.